One and the same sample provided the 28 T cell receptor beta chains below, sequenced in a study of T cell clones after liver transplantation. Libraries were prepared by immunoSEQ multiplex PCR; TCRdb keeps only in-frame clonotypes and omits some of them. This sample has roughly 80,000 clones, with around 78% found just once. The sample consisted of CD4+ T cells from blood, taken at the 22-month timepoint. The receptors were sampled from a human patient who received a liver transplant. A subset of T cells may come from the graft donor.

The chain couples TRBV2 to TRBJ2-5; possibly TRBD1 or TRBD2 for D (5 bases each). The length of the CDR3 is 16 residues. Germline loops: CDR1 SNHLY, CDR2 FYNNEI. Trimming pared 3 bases from V and 5 bases from J, leaving 19 bases between. CDR3 coding DNA: TGTGCCAGCAGTGACGATCAGGGCGGTTGGGGGGAGACCCAGTACTTC. This codes for CASSDDQGGWGETQYF.

The chain couples TRBV18 to TRBJ2-7; perhaps D is TRBD1 or TRBD2 (5 bases each). V was clipped by 1 base and J by 5 bases, with 9 bases between them. The CDR3 is 13 amino acids. Germline-derived CDR1 and CDR2 are KGHSH and LQKENI. This CDR3 is CASSPQGTHEQYF. The CDR3 DNA follows: TGTGCCAGCTCACCACAGGGGACCCACGAGCAGTACTTC. The variable domain in full, completed from reference TRBV18 and TRBJ2-7, reads NAGVMQNPRHLVRRRGQEARLRCSPMKGHSHVYWYRQLPEEGLKFMVYLQKENIIDESGMPKERFSAEFPKEGPSILRIQQVVRGDSAAYFCASSPQGTHEQYFGPGTRLTVT.

This chain links TRBV11-2 with TRBJ2-1; D is perhaps TRBD1 (5 bases). Germline values: CDR1 SGHAT, CDR2 FQNNGV. This CDR3 is 13 amino acids long. The V and J ends lost 2 bases and 10 bases respectively, with 12 bases between them. The CDR3 spells CASSLRSGLEQFF. The CDR3 DNA reads TGTGCCAGCAGCTTACGTTCAGGGCTCGAGCAGTTCTTC.

The V gene is TRBV5-1, the J gene TRBJ1-3; the D gene is possibly TRBD1 (5 bases). V dropped 4 bases and J dropped 2 bases, with 13 bases sitting between them. Germline CDR1 reads SGHRS; CDR2 reads YFSETQ. This CDR3 comprises 15 residues. The CDR3 region has the DNA TGCGCCAGCAGCATGAACCAGGGAACTGGAAACACCATATATTTT. The encoded protein is CASSMNQGTGNTIYF.

The chain employs TRBV6-4 and TRBJ2-3; TRBD1 or TRBD2 may be the D gene (6 bases each). The CDR3 spans 14 residues. Germline-derived CDR1 and CDR2 are MRHNA and SNTAGT. Between the trimmed V and J ends, which lost 3 bases and 6 bases, there was a span of 13 bases. CDR3 amino acids: CASSEWGAEDTQYF. DNA for the CDR3: TGTGCCAGCAGTGAATGGGGGGCTGAGGATACGCAGTATTTT.

This clone was seen ten or more times. The chain links TRBV7-3 to TRBJ2-7, with 8 nucleotides matching TRBD1. Per germline, CDR1 SGHTA and CDR2 FQGTGA. V lost 5 bases, J lost 4 bases, and 4 bases stayed unmatched. This CDR3 has 13 amino acids. In DNA form, the CDR3 reads TGTGCCAGCAGCAAAAACAGGGGGTACGAGCAGTACTTC. Protein product: CASSKNRGYEQYF. The whole variable domain, remainder taken from reference TRBV7-3 and TRBJ2-7, is GAGVSQTPSNKVTEKGKYVELRCDPISGHTALYWYRQSLGQGPEFLIYFQGTGAADDSGLPNDRFFAVRPEGSVSTLKIQRTERGDSAVYLCASSKNRGYEQYFGPGTRLTVT.

The V gene is TRBV5-8, the J gene TRBJ2-1; perhaps TRBD1 as D (6 bases). CDR1 and CDR2 from the germline V gene are SGHTS and YDEGEE. Trimming stripped 5 bases from V and 4 bases from J, with 16 bases between. The CDR3 is 15 amino acids. In DNA, the CDR3 is TGTGCCAGCAGTCTACTGGACAGAGAGTACAATGAGCAGTTCTTC. Its protein product is CASSLLDREYNEQFF.

The genes are TRBV4-2 and TRBJ2-1; 7 positions agree with TRBD2. Germline values: CDR1 LGHNA, CDR2 YNFKEQ. With V trimmed by 3 bases and J by 9 bases, 17 bases remained unmatched. This CDR3 contains 17 residues. The CDR3 region is CASSHQLGGSGPGEQFF. In nucleotides, the CDR3 is TGTGCCAGCAGCCACCAACTCGGCGGTAGCGGGCCGGGTGAGCAGTTCTTC.

This clone showed up just a few times. This chain uses TRBV10-3 with TRBJ1-1; TRBD1 might be the D (5 bases). The germline gives CDR1 ENHRY, CDR2 SYGVKD. The CDR3 sequence is 15 residues long. Trimming took off 3 bases at V and 1 base at J, with 12 bases between the two ends. CDR3 bases: TGTGCCATCAGTGATCGAGGGGCCCAGAACACTGAAGCTTTCTTT. Translation gives CAISDRGAQNTEAFF.

J is TRBJ1-6 and V is TRBV18; tentatively, D is TRBD1 (6 bases). Germline V gene sequence: CDR1 KGHSH, CDR2 LQKENI. The V and J ends lost 3 bases and 9 bases respectively, with 12 bases between them. The CDR3 length is 14 residues. CDR3 in amino acids: CASSPRGEGSPLHF. The CDR3 DNA is TGTGCCAGCTCACCGAGGGGGGAGGGTTCACCCCTCCACTTT.

V is TRBV5-6 and J is TRBJ1-6, with 7 bases aligning to TRBD1. V shed 4 bases, J shed 6 bases, and the junction held 13 bases outside the gene matches. The CDR3 consists of 17 residues. Germline V gene data show CDR1 as SGHDT and CDR2 as YYEEEE. The CDR3 is CASSDTGERASNSPLHF. DNA for the CDR3: TGTGCCAGCAGCGATACAGGGGAGAGGGCATCTAATTCACCCCTCCACTTT. The full variable domain, with the rest looked up from reference TRBV5-6 and TRBJ1-6, is DAGVTQSPTHLIKTRGQQVTLRCSPKSGHDTVSWYQQALGQGPQFIFQYYEEEERQRGNFPDRFSGHQFPNYSSELNVNALLLGDSALYLCASSDTGERASNSPLHFGNGTRLTVT.

This chain connects TRBV25-1 to TRBJ2-7; D might be TRBD2 (6 bases). Germline V lookup: CDR1 MGHDK, CDR2 SYGVNS. The CDR3 length is 17 residues. The ends were cut back, 1 base at V and 3 bases at J, with 19 bases in the middle. The CDR3 nucleotides read TGTGCCAGCAGTGAATCCCACCTTAGCGGAAGATACTACGAGCAGTACTTC. Protein: CASSESHLSGRYYEQYF.

The rearrangement links TRBV5-1 to TRBJ2-5; perhaps D is TRBD1 or TRBD2 (5 bases each). Germline values: CDR1 SGHRS, CDR2 YFSETQ. The CDR3 has 14 residues. V was shortened by 3 bases and J by 5 bases, with 14 bases between the two germline ends. The DNA of the CDR3 is TGCGCCAGCAGCTCGGGACCCACGGGGGAGACCCAGTACTTC. It yields the protein CASSSGPTGETQYF. The variable domain in full, completed from reference TRBV5-1 and TRBJ2-5, reads KAGVTQTPRYLIKTRGQQVTLSCSPISGHRSVSWYQQTPGQGLQFLFEYFSETQRNKGNFPGRFSGRQFSNSRSEMNVSTLELGDSALYLCASSSGPTGETQYFGPGTRLLVL.

This sequence joins TRBV5-1 and TRBJ2-1; the match to TRBD1 covers 7 bases. CDR3 length: 14 amino acids. V shed 4 bases and J 5 bases; nucleotides not matched to a gene: 6. The germline CDR1 and CDR2 sequences are SGHRS and YFSETQ. This CDR3 reads CASSKEGQHNEQFF. The CDR3 DNA is TGCGCCAGCAGCAAAGAGGGACAGCACAATGAGCAGTTCTTC.

V is TRBV2 and J is TRBJ2-1; 9 positions match TRBD2. J lost 7 bases, V lost 6 bases, and 4 bases had no gene match. The CDR3 has 13 residues. Germline CDR1 SNHLY, CDR2 FYNNEI. CDR3 sequence reads: CASRGLALNEQFF. The DNA for the CDR3 is TGTGCCAGCAGGGGACTAGCCCTTAATGAGCAGTTCTTC.

This sequence joins TRBV11-3 and TRBJ1-1, with D perhaps matching TRBD1 (5 bases). Germline V gene lookup returns CDR1 SGHNT and CDR2 YENEEA. V lost 5 bases, J lost 0 bases, and 13 bases lay in between. CDR3 size: 15 residues. CDR3 bases: TGTGCCAGCAGCCCCAGTGGGGGGGTGAACACTGAAGCTTTCTTT. Translating gives CASSPSGGVNTEAFF.

The chain uses TRBV28 and TRBJ2-1; 8 nucleotides align to TRBD1. Germline V lookup: CDR1 MDHEN, CDR2 SYDVKM. The V and J ends lost 7 bases and 8 bases, in that order; junction bases with no gene match: 13. The CDR3 is 15 residues long. The DNA for the CDR3 is TGTGCCAGCACCTCCAGGTGGACAGGGTTGTATGAGCAGTTCTTC. This encodes CASTSRWTGLYEQFF.

This chain connects TRBV10-1 to TRBJ1-1, with 7 nucleotides matching TRBD1. Germline V gene lookup returns CDR1 WNHNN and CDR2 SYGVQD (reference sequence). V lost 8 bases, J lost 5 bases, and 14 bases stayed unmatched. The CDR3 spans 15 residues. The CDR3 spells CASANITGALTEAFF. In DNA, the CDR3 is TGCGCCAGCGCAAACATAACAGGGGCCTTAACTGAAGCTTTCTTT.

The V gene is TRBV19, the J gene TRBJ2-1; D may match TRBD1 or TRBD2 (5 bases each). Germline CDR1 and CDR2: LNHDA and SQIVND (reference sequence). The V end was cut by 3 bases, the J end by 5 bases, with 14 bases between. CDR3 length equals 15 residues. The CDR3 DNA reads as TGTGCCAGTAGTATCATGGGGGAGTTGGACAATGAGCAGTTCTTC. It is translated as CASSIMGELDNEQFF. The full variable domain, rest sourced from reference TRBV19 and TRBJ2-1, is DGGITQSPKYLFRKEGQNVTLSCEQNLNHDAMYWYRQDPGQGLRLIYYSQIVNDFQKGDIAEGYSVSREKKESFPLTVTSAQKNPTAFYLCASSIMGELDNEQFFGPGTRLTVL.

The chain couples TRBV19 to TRBJ2-7; D may be TRBD1 (6 bases). V was pared by 0 bases and J by 0 bases, with 18 bases between. Looked up from germline, CDR1 is LNHDA and CDR2 is SQIVND (reference sequence). CDR3 length: 18 amino acids. CDR3 DNA sequence: TGTGCCAGTAGTATAGAGTCGTCGGGGCAGGGGAGCTCCTACGAGCAGTACTTC. The encoded protein is CASSIESSGQGSSYEQYF. Filled out from reference TRBV19 and TRBJ2-7, the complete variable domain reads DGGITQSPKYLFRKEGQNVTLSCEQNLNHDAMYWYRQDPGQGLRLIYYSQIVNDFQKGDIAEGYSVSREKKESFPLTVTSAQKNPTAFYLCASSIESSGQGSSYEQYFGPGTRLTVT.

The gene calls are TRBV2 and TRBJ2-7; D uncertain. Looked up from germline, CDR1 is SNHLY and CDR2 is FYNNEI. Between the trimmed V and J ends, which lost 4 bases and 3 bases, there was a span of 10 bases. The CDR3 contains 13 residues. As DNA, the CDR3 is TGTGCCAGCAGTGGTAGCCTATTCTACGAGCAGTACTTC. Translation gives CASSGSLFYEQYF.

V gene TRBV30 combines with J gene TRBJ1-3, with no clear D. Germline-derived CDR1 and CDR2 are GTSNPN and SVGIG (reference sequence). CDR3 length equals 11 residues. Trimming removed 4 bases from V and 7 bases from J, with 8 bases in between. CDR3 nucleotide sequence: TGTGCCTGGACCCTAGGGAACACCATATATTTT. Amino acid sequence: CAWTLGNTIYF.

The chain couples TRBV27 to TRBJ2-5; D remains ambiguous. This CDR3 is built from 14 residues. Trimming stripped 8 bases from V and 2 bases from J, with 15 bases between. Looked up from germline, CDR1 is MNHEY and CDR2 is SMNVEV (reference sequence). This CDR3 is CASGYWPDQETQYF. The CDR3 DNA reads as TGTGCCAGCGGATATTGGCCCGATCAAGAGACCCAGTACTTC.

This rearrangement joins TRBV6-6 to TRBJ1-5; D ambiguous. Deletions cut 2 bases from V and 3 bases from J, with 11 bases between. The CDR3 runs to 15 residues. Germline V gene lookup returns CDR1 MNHNY and CDR2 SVGAGI (reference sequence). The CDR3 nucleotides are TGTGCCAGCAGTTACACTGATCGCCCCAATCAGCCCCAGCATTTT. Translation gives CASSYTDRPNQPQHF.

The chain combines TRBV10-2 with TRBJ2-1, with D perhaps being TRBD1 or TRBD2 (5 bases each). The CDR3 length is 10 residues. Between the trimmed V and J ends, which lost 11 bases and 7 bases, there was a span of 9 bases. Germline CDR1 WSHSY, CDR2 SAAADI. CDR3 in amino acids: CACGGNEQFF. In DNA, the CDR3 is TGCGCCTGTGGGGGTAATGAGCAGTTCTTC.

The chain uses TRBV7-8 and TRBJ2-6; D unclear. CDR1 is SGHVS and CDR2 is FQNEAQ in the germline V gene. Trimming took 9 bases from V and 2 from J, leaving 8 bases between them. The CDR3 is 13 amino acids. The CDR3 sequence is CASVPTGANVLTF. CDR3 nucleotide sequence: TGTGCCAGTGTCCCCACTGGGGCCAACGTCCTGACTTTC.

There are a few counts of this clone. The chain carries TRBV29-1 and TRBJ1-4, with D unclear. Germline CDR1 SQVTM, CDR2 ANQGSEA. The CDR3 runs 13 residues. V was trimmed by 4 bases and J by 5 bases, leaving 11 bases between them. CDR3 nucleotide sequence: TGCAGCGTTGTGGCAGCACAGAATGAAAAACTGTTTTTT. Its translation is CSVVAAQNEKLFF.

This chain uses TRBV29-1 with TRBJ2-1; D assignment may be TRBD1 or TRBD2 (5 bases each). This CDR3 comprises 15 residues. V was trimmed by 4 bases and J by 11 bases, leaving 24 bases between them. Germline CDR1 and CDR2: SQVTM and ANQGSEA. The CDR3 DNA is TGCAGCGTTGCTTTAACTAGGGGATTAATAACCAAGCAGTTCTTC. Protein sequence: CSVALTRGLITKQFF.